This T cell receptor beta chain was recorded in a study of CD8 T cell repertoires and HIV-1 epitope variants. Looking at the study overall: Twenty-five autologous and known Gag and Nef epitope variant peptides each stimulated T cells separately. 1M T cells were kept uncultured as a baseline.

Clones were sequenced by immunoSEQ multiplex PCR, and TCRdb holds only the in-frame ones, with some missing. The repertoire holds several thousand clones, about 63% seen once, with 40% to 55% in the top ten. The table lists this clone with a few counts. Its target is unknown. Sequencing was carried out using cultured CD8+ T cells derived from PBMCs. The origin of this receptor is a male donor with HIV.

CDR3 region: CASSPSANTEAFF. In DNA, the CDR3 is TGTGCCAGCAGCCCCTCGGCGAACACTGAAGCTTTCTTT. The V gene is TRBV11-3, the J gene TRBJ1-1; D not resolved. The CDR3 is made up of 13 amino acids. The ends were cut back, 5 bases at V and 1 base at J, with 8 bases in the middle. The germline V gene encodes CDR1 SGHNT and CDR2 YENEEA.